Each of the 15 T cell receptor beta chains below was sequenced from the same sample in a study of CD4 T cells in relation to SARS-CoV-2 and coronaviruses. The repertoire was sequenced with immunoSEQ multiplex PCR; TCRdb's copy has only in-frame clones and lacks some. The profile shows about 38,000 clones, 85% to 90% of them singletons. Sequences were obtained from memory CD4+ T cells from PBMCs. The receptors were gathered from an adult with COVID-19.

This sequence joins TRBV27 and TRBJ1-1; D may be TRBD1 (6 bases). This CDR3 comprises 14 residues. Trimming removed 5 bases from V and 3 bases from J, with 13 bases in between. The germline V gene encodes CDR1 MNHEY and CDR2 SMNVEV (reference sequence). CDR3 bases: TGTGCCAGCAGTCCTACAGGGACTTACACTGAAGCTTTCTTT. It encodes CASSPTGTYTEAFF.

This clone was observed a single time. The chain joins TRBV18 to TRBJ1-5; the D gene is possibly TRBD1 (6 bases). There are 14 residues in the CDR3. CDR1 is KGHSH and CDR2 is LQKENI in the germline V gene. V was cut by 5 bases and J by 4 bases, with 12 bases left in between. DNA for the CDR3: TGTGCCAGCTCAGACAGAGGGGGGAATCAGCCCCAGCATTTT. Protein: CASSDRGGNQPQHF.

The chain recombines TRBV9 with TRBJ2-3; tentatively, D is TRBD2 (6 bases). From germline, CDR1 is SGDLS and CDR2 YYNGEE. This CDR3 contains 16 residues. Trimming took 0 bases from V and 0 from J, leaving 11 bases between them. In DNA form, the CDR3 reads TGTGCCAGCAGCGTAGGAGGGCGGGGAAGCACAGATACGCAGTATTTT. Translated, it gives CASSVGGRGSTDTQYF. The whole variable domain, remainder taken from reference TRBV9 and TRBJ2-3, is DSGVTQTPKHLITATGQRVTLRCSPRSGDLSVYWYQQSLDQGLQFLIQYYNGEERAKGNILERFSAQQFPDLHSELNLSSLELGDSALYFCASSVGGRGSTDTQYFGPGTRLTVL.

V usage is TRBV3-1 (or the pseudogene TRBV3-2) and J usage is TRBJ2-5; D is unresolved. Germline lookup yields CDR1 LGHDT and CDR2 YNNKEL (reference sequence). The V end was cut by 4 bases, the J end by 1 base, with 13 bases between. CDR3 length equals 15 residues. The CDR3 DNA reads TGTGCCAGCAGCCGGCCCGGACGGACCCAAGAGACCCAGTACTTC. It yields the protein CASSRPGRTQETQYF.

This sequence joins TRBV5-4 and TRBJ2-7; 8 positions match TRBD1. With 3 bases clipped from V and 3 bases from J, the junction kept 11 bases outside the gene matches. The CDR3 extends over 16 amino acids. Per germline, CDR1 SGHNT and CDR2 YYREEE (reference sequence). The CDR3: CASSSGQGSGFYEQYF. DNA for the CDR3: TGTGCCAGCAGCTCCGGACAGGGATCGGGATTCTACGAGCAGTACTTC.

This sequence joins TRBV7-2 and TRBJ2-2, with TRBD2 identical over 9 bases. In germline, CDR1 is SGHTA, CDR2 FQGNSA. V trimming: 5 bases; J trimming: 6 bases; junction bases outside the gene matches: 13. CDR3 length: 17 amino acids. For the CDR3, the DNA is TGTGCCAGCAGCCCCCCGGGGCGGGGGGGCCTACCCGGGGAGCTGTTTTTT. Translated: CASSPPGRGGLPGELFF.

The chain has TRBV6-5 and TRBJ1-4; D not certain. The germline V and J ends were trimmed by 3 bases and 5 bases, with 10 bases remaining between them. The germline V gene has CDR1 MNHEY and CDR2 SVGAGI. This CDR3 has 14 amino acids. In DNA form, the CDR3 reads TGTGCCAGCAGTTATACTGACCGAAATGAAAAACTGTTTTTT. It codes for CASSYTDRNEKLFF.

The chain employs TRBV5-1 and TRBJ2-7; TRBD2 aligns across 13 bases. The CDR3 is 16 residues long. Germline-derived CDR1 and CDR2 are SGHRS and YFSETQ. Trimming removed 4 bases from V and 0 bases from J; junction bases left unmatched: 4. In DNA form, the CDR3 reads TGCGCCAGCAGCGGGACTAGCGGGGCGAACTCCTACGAGCAGTACTTC. This translates into CASSGTSGANSYEQYF.

The V call is TRBV4-1, the J call TRBJ2-6, with D possibly TRBD2 on 6 matching bases. The CDR3 sequence is 16 residues long. Germline V CDR1 and CDR2: MGHRA, YSYEKL. Trimming removed 0 bases from V and 2 bases from J, with 8 bases in between. The CDR3 region has the DNA TGCGCCAGCAGCCAAGATGGAGGGCCTGGGGCCAACGTCCTGACTTTC. Protein product: CASSQDGGPGANVLTF.

This sequence joins TRBV15 and TRBJ2-1, with TRBD2 identical over 12 bases. The CDR3 length is 15 residues. Germline trimming cut 5 bases from V and 12 bases from J; bases unmatched to any gene: 11. Germline V CDR1 and CDR2: LNHNV, YYDKDF (reference sequence). The CDR3 DNA follows: TGTGCCACCAGCCCCAGGACTAGCGGGGCGGGGGGGCAGTTCTTC. It codes for CATSPRTSGAGGQFF.

V usage is TRBV5-4 and J usage is TRBJ2-5; 9 bases map to TRBD2. Looked up from germline, CDR1 is SGHNT and CDR2 is YYREEE (reference sequence). The CDR3 is 14 amino acids. V lost 0 bases, J lost 5 bases, and 2 bases stayed unmatched. CDR3 in amino acids: CASSLGLAGETQYF. The CDR3 DNA reads TGTGCCAGCAGCTTGGGTCTAGCGGGGGAGACCCAGTACTTC.

This sequence joins TRBV18 and TRBJ1-1; D gene unclear. V lost 4 bases and J 7 bases, leaving 10 bases between the germline ends. CDR3 length: 12 amino acids. Germline V gives CDR1 KGHSH, CDR2 LQKENI. The CDR3 DNA is TGTGCCAGCTCACAGGGAAAGGGTGAAGCTTTCTTT. It specifies CASSQGKGEAFF.

The V and J genes are TRBV19 and TRBJ1-5; 10 nucleotides line up with TRBD1. In germline, CDR1 is LNHDA, CDR2 SQIVND (reference sequence). The CDR3 is 15 amino acids. Unmatched junction bases numbered 7, after V lost 4 bases and J lost 7 bases. For the CDR3, the DNA is TGTGCCAGTAGTACGGGACAGGGGATAAGACAGCCCCAGCATTTT. It specifies CASSTGQGIRQPQHF.

The chain couples TRBV18 to TRBJ1-2; 10 bases are shared with TRBD1. Per germline, CDR1 KGHSH and CDR2 LQKENI. After removal of 1 base from V and 6 bases from J, the junction contained 5 bases not matched to a gene. This CDR3 comprises 15 residues. This CDR3 reads CASSPQPTGGDGYTF. CDR3 DNA sequence: TGTGCCAGCTCACCACAACCGACAGGGGGCGATGGCTACACCTTC.

The rearrangement joins TRBV6-4 to TRBJ2-3; no definite D call. CDR3 length equals 13 residues. CDR1 and CDR2 from the germline V gene are MRHNA and SNTAGT. V was pared by 2 bases and J by 6 bases, with 9 bases between. CDR3 sequence: CASSDRPADTQYF. CDR3 coding DNA: TGTGCCAGCAGTGACCGTCCCGCCGATACGCAGTATTTT.